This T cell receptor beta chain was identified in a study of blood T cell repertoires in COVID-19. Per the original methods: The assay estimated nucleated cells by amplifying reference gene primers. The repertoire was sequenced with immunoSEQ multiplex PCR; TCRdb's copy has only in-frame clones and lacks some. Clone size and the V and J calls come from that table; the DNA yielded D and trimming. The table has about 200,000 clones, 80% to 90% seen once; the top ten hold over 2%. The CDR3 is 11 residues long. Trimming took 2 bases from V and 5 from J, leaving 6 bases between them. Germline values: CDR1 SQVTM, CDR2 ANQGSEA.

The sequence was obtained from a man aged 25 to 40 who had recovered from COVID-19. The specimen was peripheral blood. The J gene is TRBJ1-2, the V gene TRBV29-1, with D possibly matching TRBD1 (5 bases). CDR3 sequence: CSVERGYGYTF. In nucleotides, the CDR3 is TGCAGCGTTGAAAGGGGATATGGCTACACCTTC.